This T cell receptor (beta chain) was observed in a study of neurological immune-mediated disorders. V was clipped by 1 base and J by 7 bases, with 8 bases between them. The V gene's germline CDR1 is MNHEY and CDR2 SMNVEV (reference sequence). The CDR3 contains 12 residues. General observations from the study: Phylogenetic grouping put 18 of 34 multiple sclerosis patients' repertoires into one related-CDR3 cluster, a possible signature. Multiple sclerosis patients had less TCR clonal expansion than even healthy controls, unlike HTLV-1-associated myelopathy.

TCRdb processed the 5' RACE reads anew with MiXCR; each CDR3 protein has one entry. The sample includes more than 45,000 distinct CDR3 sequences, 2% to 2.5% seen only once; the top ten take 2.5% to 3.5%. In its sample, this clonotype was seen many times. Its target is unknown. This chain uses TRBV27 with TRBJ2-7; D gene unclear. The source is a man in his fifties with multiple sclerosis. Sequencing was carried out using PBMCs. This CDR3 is CASSLLGREQYF. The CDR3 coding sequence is TGTGCCAGCAGTTTATTAGGTCGGGAGCAGTACTTC.